This passage covers 3 T cell receptor beta chains from one sample sequenced in a study of early T cells in non-severe SARS-CoV-2 infection. In TCRdb, the 5' RACE reads were re-called with MiXCR into one record per CDR3 protein. Altogether roughly 57,000 distinct CDR3 sequences are present, 12% being singletons, with the ten largest covering roughly 2.5%. The input for sequencing was whole blood, taken at baseline. The receptors originated from an adult who was a healthcare worker with PCR-confirmed SARS-CoV-2 infection or an uninfected control (not recorded which).

This clonotype appeared a few times. This chain connects TRBV7-8 to TRBJ1-5; unclear D gene. The CDR3 contains 15 residues. Germline CDR1 is SGHVS and CDR2 is FQNEAQ. V lost 1 base, J lost 1 base, and 8 bases lay in between. In DNA, the CDR3 is TGTGCCAGCAGCTTAGAGGAGAGGAGCAATCAGCCCCAGCATTTT. It translates to CASSLEERSNQPQHF.

This clonotype turned up a few times. This chain uses TRBV6-1 with TRBJ1-1, with a tentative D call TRBD1 (6 bases). V lost 7 bases to trimming and J lost 5 bases, with 17 bases between them. Germline V gives CDR1 MNHNS, CDR2 SASEGT. The CDR3 has 14 residues. The CDR3 region is CASTTGAAGTEAFF. The CDR3 region has the DNA TGTGCCAGCACTACGGGGGCTGCGGGGACTGAAGCTTTCTTT.

This clonotype was detected ten times or more. This sequence joins TRBV5-1 and TRBJ2-1; 7 positions match TRBD1. CDR3 length: 15 residues. V was clipped by 0 bases and J by 6 bases; unmatched bases: 6. Germline-derived CDR1 and CDR2 are SGHRS and YFSETQ. The CDR3 loop is CASSLAPGQSNEQFF. In DNA form, the CDR3 reads TGCGCCAGCAGCTTGGCCCCGGGACAGAGCAATGAGCAGTTCTTC.